The subject of this entry is one T cell receptor (beta chain). As yet, its antigen is unknown. The source of the sample is a study of T cell clones after liver transplantation. Overall study context: Post-transplant blood was tracked for graft-donor-reactive T cell clones identified in a pre-transplant mixed lymphocyte reaction. Third-party-reactive TCRbeta sequences from pre-transplant mixed lymphocyte reactions served as antigen-independent comparators.

Findings and caveats of the study: Donor-reactive sequences fell more than third party-reactive ones, suggesting partial deletion.

The table came from immunoSEQ multiplex PCR; TCRdb's copy has only in-frame clones and leaves some out. The sample holds about 75,000 clones, around 84% seen once. The source of this sequence is a human patient who received a liver transplant. A share of the T cells may be of graft donor origin. The sequencing here drew on CD4+ T cells from blood, taken 48 months after liver transplant.

CDR3 nucleotides: TGTGCCAGCAGCCACCCGTCGGACAGATCGAAAGCTTTCTTT. Its protein product is CASSHPSDRSKAFF. The chain recombines TRBV28 with TRBJ1-1; D is possibly TRBD1 (6 bases). V shed 6 bases and J shed 9 bases, with 20 bases lying between them. The CDR3 is 14 residues long. CDR1 and CDR2 from the germline V gene are MDHEN and SYDVKM.